This T cell receptor (beta chain) was retrieved from a study of cytomegalovirus exposure and HLA in healthy donors. Produced via immunoSEQ multiplex PCR; TCRdb's table is partial and in-frame only. Of fewer than 95,000 clones in the sample, approximately 88% were seen once. Findings and limits, study-wide: Reportedly, cytomegalovirus status was diagnosed with high sensitivity and specificity. Among TCR beta chains, those listed as cytomegalovirus-associated numbered more than 150.

This clone has just one count. Its antigen remains unidentified. V shed 5 bases and J shed 3 bases, with 9 bases lying between them. The CDR3 has 13 residues. CDR1 and CDR2 from the germline V gene are SGHRS and YFSETQ. This sequence was found in a young woman in good health and CMV-seropositive. The sequenced sample consisted of PBMCs. The gene calls are TRBV5-1 and TRBJ1-3; D is unclear. DNA for the CDR3: TGCGCCAGCAGTGAACGAGTTGGAAACACCATATATTTT. This encodes CASSERVGNTIYF. The whole variable domain, remainder taken from reference TRBV5-1 and TRBJ1-3, is KAGVTQTPRYLIKTRGQQVTLSCSPISGHRSVSWYQQTPGQGLQFLFEYFSETQRNKGNFPGRFSGRQFSNSRSEMNVSTLELGDSALYLCASSERVGNTIYFGEGSWLTVV.